A single sample is the source of the 4 T cell receptor beta chains below, sequenced in a study of blood T cell repertoires in COVID-19. Data came from immunoSEQ multiplex PCR; TCRdb stores just in-frame clones and leaves some out. The sample includes roughly 700,000 clones, 75% to 90% of them seen just once. Sequenced material: peripheral blood. The source is a young woman with acute or convalescent COVID-19.

This chain connects TRBV30 to TRBJ1-4; D remains unclear. Trimming removed 4 bases at V and 3 bases at J, with 15 bases between. Germline-derived CDR1 and CDR2 are GTSNPN and SVGIG (reference sequence). The CDR3 loop spans 15 amino acids. The CDR3 protein is CAWTPDFAANEKLFF. CDR3 nucleotide sequence: TGTGCCTGGACCCCGGACTTTGCCGCTAATGAAAAACTGTTTTTT. The full variable domain, its missing parts supplied by reference TRBV30 and TRBJ1-4, is SQTIHQWPATLVQPVGSPLSLECTVEGTSNPNLYWYRQAAGRGLQLLFYSVGIGQISSEVPQNLSASRPQDRQFILSSKKLLLSDSGFYLCAWTPDFAANEKLFFGSGTQLSVL.

This clone was counted a single time. The J gene is TRBJ1-5, the V gene TRBV3-1 (or the pseudogene TRBV3-2), with 7 bases matching TRBD1. This CDR3 contains 17 residues. Per germline, CDR1 LGHDT and CDR2 YNNKEL (reference sequence). Germline trimming cut 3 bases from V and 7 bases from J; bases unmatched to any gene: 15. The CDR3 nucleotides read TGTGCCAGCAGCCATGCACAACCGGGACAGACCATACAGCCCCAGCATTTT. It yields the protein CASSHAQPGQTIQPQHF.

The chain combines TRBV10-3 with TRBJ2-7; tentative D call: TRBD1 (6 bases). CDR1 is ENHRY and CDR2 is SYGVKD in the germline V gene. This CDR3 has 13 amino acids. Trimming took 6 bases from V and 3 from J, leaving 12 bases between them. CDR3 sequence: CAISEDRNYEQYF. The CDR3 nucleotides read TGTGCCATCAGCGAAGACAGGAACTACGAGCAGTACTTC.

The chain combines TRBV2 with TRBJ1-4; 7 nucleotides match TRBD1. Germline V gene sequence: CDR1 SNHLY, CDR2 FYNNEI. The junction had 2 bases not matched to a gene; V was cut back by 4 bases and J by 3 bases. The CDR3 sequence is 14 residues long. Here the CDR3 reads CASSVTGPNEKLFF. Written as DNA, the CDR3 is TGTGCCAGCAGTGTGACAGGGCCTAATGAAAAACTGTTTTTT.